This record covers a single TCR beta chain. Primers included in the PCR were 60 Vbeta and 13 Jbeta primers. Assay: immunoSEQ multiplex PCR; the TCRdb copy retains only in-frame clones and omits some. The repertoire consists of 150,000 to 200,000 clones, with around three quarters occurring once and the leading ten covering approximately 7.1%. Trimming cost V 6 bases and J 1 base, with 18 bases left between them. Germline V gene data show CDR1 as LNHDA and CDR2 as SQIVND (reference sequence). This CDR3 contains 17 residues. This sample was taken from a study of cytomegalovirus exposure and HLA in healthy donors.

J is TRBJ2-2 and V is TRBV19; D remains unclear. This TCR derives from a man aged 35 to 55 in good health and CMV-seropositive. Material: PBMCs. For the CDR3, the DNA is TGTGCCAGTAGCCCCACGAGCCTCAATGAGAACACCGGGGAGCTGTTTTTT. The encoded protein is CASSPTSLNENTGELFF.